This passage covers 25 T cell receptor beta chains from one sample sequenced in a study of prognosis after radiotherapy for stage I lung cancer. The genomic DNA TCR beta CDR3 region underwent two rounds of multiplex PCR. The first round of PCR was done with primers that matched each TRBV and TRBJ gene. TCRdb re-analysed the multiplex PCR reads in MiXCR, keeping a single row per CDR3 protein. The table records about 15,000 distinct CDR3 sequences, roughly 38% of them present only once. Material: PBMCs, obtained before or after stereotactic body radiation therapy (not recorded which). The receptors stem from a donor aged 50 or older with non-small cell lung cancer.

The table lists this clonotype with many counts. One base away lies a much larger clone, so this may be a sequencing read error. The rearrangement links TRBV2 to TRBJ1-1; D is ambiguous. With 4 bases removed from V and 1 base from J, the gap between germline ends came to 4 bases. Germline V CDR1 and CDR2: SNHLY, FYNNEI. This CDR3 is 12 amino acids long. The CDR3 loop is CASSGGNTEAFF. The CDR3, as DNA: TGTGCCAGCAGTGGAGGGAACACTGAAGCTTTCTTT.

For this clonotype: The junction does not match germline at one end; this may be a read error. This chain connects TRBV6-1 to TRBJ1-3; possible D gene TRBD1, 5 bases. Germline CDR1 reads MNHNS; CDR2 reads SASEGT. The CDR3 consists of 15 residues. The CDR3 loop is CASIEASTAGNTIYF. The CDR3 region has the DNA TGTGCCAGCATTGAAGCGTCGACAGCTGGAAACACTATATATTTT.

This clonotype was seen ten or more times. The chain employs TRBV6-1 and TRBJ2-5; 10 bases are shared with TRBD2. Germline V lookup: CDR1 MNHNS, CDR2 SASEGT. The CDR3 spans 18 residues. V trimming: 6 bases; J trimming: 4 bases; junction bases outside the gene matches: 17. The CDR3 coding sequence is TGTGCCAGCAGGACGACCGGGACAGCTTTAGCGGGAGGAGAGACCCAGTACTTC. Its protein product is CASRTTGTALAGGETQYF.

On this clonotype itself: At one end the junction does not follow the germline gene, possibly because of a read error. The rearrangement joins TRBV6-4 to TRBJ1-2; maybe TRBD1 (5 bases). Germline CDR1 reads MRHNA; CDR2 reads SNTAGT. This CDR3 region has 12 residues. CDR3 nucleotides: TGTGCCTGCAGTGAAGGGGATCTGGGCTACACCTTC. This codes for CACSEGDLGYTF.

This clonotype appeared many times. The V call is TRBV7-9, the J call TRBJ1-1, with D unresolved. Germline CDR1 SEHNR, CDR2 FQNEAQ (reference sequence). Deletions cut 4 bases from V and 0 bases from J, with 3 bases between. This CDR3 spans 12 amino acids. DNA of the CDR3: TGTGCCAGCAGCTCAGTGAACACTGAAGCTTTCTTT. Translated, it gives CASSSVNTEAFF.

This clonotype was observed at least ten times. The J gene is TRBJ1-1, the V gene TRBV10-3; D is ambiguous. Germline V gene data show CDR1 as ENHRY and CDR2 as SYGVKD. This CDR3 is built from 14 residues. With 0 bases removed from V and 2 bases from J, the gap between germline ends came to 7 bases. The CDR3 bases are TGTGCCATCAGTGAGTCGGTAGATAACACTGAAGCTTTCTTT. It specifies CAISESVDNTEAFF.

A remark on this clonotype: One end of the junction is discordant with germline, which a read error may explain. The chain links TRBV6-6 to TRBJ1-3; no clear D. The CDR3 length is 17 residues. CDR1 MNHNY and CDR2 SVGAGI come from the germline V gene (reference sequence). The CDR3 is CASSEWINSISVNTIYF. CDR3 in DNA: TGTGCCAGTAGTGAATGGATAAACAGCATATCTGTAAACACCATATATTTT.

This clonotype was detected once. Lacking the conserved final phenylalanine or tryptophan, this CDR3 likely reflects a read error. V is TRBV6-1 and J is TRBJ2-7; the D gene is possibly TRBD2 (5 bases). There are 13 residues in the CDR3. The V gene's germline CDR1 is MNHNS and CDR2 SASEGT. CDR3 in DNA: TGTGACAGCCCCAACGGGGTACTCCACGAGCAGTACTTG. The encoded protein is CDSPNGVLHEQYL.

This clonotype is labeled medium-sized (0.01 to 0.1%). This chain connects TRBV20-1 to TRBJ1-2, with 7 bases lining up with TRBD1. The CDR3 sequence is 13 residues long. Looked up from germline, CDR1 is DFQATT and CDR2 is SNEGSKA (reference sequence). V shed 2 bases, J shed 0 bases, and the junction held 0 bases outside the gene matches. CDR3 protein: CSARQGANYGYTF. In DNA form, the CDR3 reads TGCAGTGCTAGACAGGGGGCTAACTATGGCTACACCTTC.

This clonotype is deemed medium-sized. V and J are TRBV5-1 and TRBJ2-3; the D gene is possibly TRBD2 (6 bases). The V end was cut by 0 bases, the J end by 2 bases, with 13 bases between. The CDR3 loop spans 16 amino acids. Germline CDR1 and CDR2: SGHRS and YFSETQ. CDR3: CASSLVGRRSTDTQYF. Here the CDR3 DNA reads TGCGCCAGCAGCTTGGTAGGGAGGAGGTCCACAGATACGCAGTATTTT.

With respect to this clonotype: A read error is the likely source, as a far larger clone sits one nucleotide away. The chain has TRBV6-9 and TRBJ2-5; D is undetermined. The CDR3 has 15 residues. The V gene lost 3 bases and the J gene lost 2 bases, with 13 bases spanning the gap. From germline, CDR1 is MNHGY and CDR2 SVAAGI. The DNA for the CDR3 is TGTGCCAGCAGTTACAGGTCACGCCCTCAAGAGACCCAGTACTTC. It is translated as CASSYRSRPQETQYF.

A single count supports this clonotype. A far more abundant clone sits one base away, making this likely a read error. V gene TRBV6-6 combines with J gene TRBJ1-2, with D possibly being TRBD1 (5 bases). This CDR3 contains 16 residues. Germline loops: CDR1 MNHNY, CDR2 SVGAGI (reference sequence). The V gene lost 4 bases and the J gene lost 0 bases, with 15 bases spanning the gap. The DNA of the CDR3 is TGTGCCAGCAGTTGGCCCACAGGAATAGCTAACTATGGCTACACCTTC. Translated, it gives CASSWPTGIANYGYTF.

This clonotype was seen many times. The genes are TRBV5-5 and TRBJ2-1, with D perhaps matching TRBD2 (7 bases). From germline, CDR1 is SGHKS and CDR2 YYEKEE (reference sequence). The CDR3 is 15 residues long. The ends were cut back, 0 bases at V and 6 bases at J, with 13 bases in the middle. This CDR3 is CASSLAGGHGNEQFF. CDR3 sequence (DNA): TGTGCCAGCAGCTTGGCGGGGGGCCATGGCAATGAGCAGTTCTTC.

V is TRBV6-1 and J is TRBJ2-3; D possibly corresponds to TRBD1 (6 bases). The germline V and J ends were trimmed by 10 bases and 0 bases, with 11 bases remaining between them. CDR1 is MNHNS, CDR2 SASEGT, per germline. The CDR3 is 13 residues long. The CDR3 DNA reads TGTGCCACCGGACAGTACAGCACAGATACGCAGTATTTT. Translated: CATGQYSTDTQYF.

This clonotype appeared once. This sequence joins TRBV6-1 and TRBJ2-2; D is uncertain. Per the germline V gene, CDR1 is MNHNS and CDR2 is SASEGT. This CDR3 is 10 amino acids long. Trimming shortened V by 10 bases and J by 8 bases, and 8 bases separated the two germline ends. In DNA form, the CDR3 reads TGTGCCACCTCCCTAGGGGAGCTGTTTTTT. Its translation: CATSLGELFF.

By share, this clonotype ranks as medium-sized (0.01 to 0.1%). The CDR3 DNA reads TGCGCCAGCAGCTTGGCCCTAGGCGCTGGCTACACCTTC. Amino acid sequence: CASSLALGAGYTF. The chain links TRBV5-1 to TRBJ1-2; D is uncertain. The CDR3 is 13 amino acids. Germline lookup yields CDR1 SGHRS and CDR2 YFSETQ. The germline V and J ends were trimmed by 0 bases and 7 bases, with 10 bases remaining between them.

The chain links TRBV19 to TRBJ1-5, with TRBD1 as a possible D gene (5 bases). Trimming left V 4 bases short and J 2 bases short, with 18 bases between. The CDR3 loop spans 17 amino acids. Germline V gives CDR1 LNHDA, CDR2 SQIVND (reference sequence). The CDR3 loop reads CASSTLGRGGGNQPQHF. The CDR3 DNA reads TGTGCCAGTAGTACCCTCGGTAGGGGCGGAGGCAATCAGCCCCAGCATTTT.

On this clonotype: This likely came from a read error, as a far larger clone is one base away. CDR3 sequence (DNA): TGTGCCACCCTCCCAGTGTTCGGTGGCACAGATACGCAGTATTTT. Its translation is CATLPVFGGTDTQYF. V usage is TRBV6-4 and J usage is TRBJ2-3, with D uncertain. V was cut by 10 bases and J by 1 base, with 18 bases left in between. CDR3 length: 15 amino acids. The germline V gene encodes CDR1 MRHNA and CDR2 SNTAGT.

V usage is TRBV10-3 and J usage is TRBJ1-1; no definite D call. The germline V gene has CDR1 ENHRY and CDR2 SYGVKD. This CDR3 is 13 amino acids long. The V gene lost 10 bases and the J gene lost 0 bases, with 12 bases spanning the gap. CDR3 bases: TGTGCCAACAGCCTCTTCATGAACACTGAAGCTTTCTTT. Protein sequence: CANSLFMNTEAFF.

A note on this clonotype: Since the CDR3 does not end with the conserved phenylalanine or tryptophan, this likely comes from a read error. The rearrangement joins TRBV6-1 to TRBJ1-1; D is perhaps TRBD1 (6 bases). Trimming stripped 5 bases from V and 2 bases from J, with 12 bases between. Germline assignment: CDR1 MNHNS and CDR2 SASEGT. This CDR3 comprises 14 residues. The CDR3: CASSQTGGNTEAFI. In DNA, the CDR3 is TGTGCCAGCAGTCAGACAGGAGGTAACACTGAAGCTTTCATT.

This clonotype was observed at least ten times. A junction boundary mismatches the germline segment, possibly from a read error. The chain is built from TRBV19 and TRBJ1-2; D is possibly TRBD1 (5 bases). Germline-derived CDR1 and CDR2 are LNHDA and SQIVND (reference sequence). The CDR3 is made up of 11 amino acids. CDR3 amino acids: CASRMGLFNAF. CDR3 in DNA: TGTGCCAGTAGGATGGGACTGTTTAACGCCTTC.

There are many counts of this clonotype. This chain connects TRBV20-1 to TRBJ2-1; possible D gene TRBD2, 6 bases. Germline values: CDR1 DFQATT, CDR2 SNEGSKA (reference sequence). V lost 6 bases to trimming and J lost 10 bases, with 28 bases between them. CDR3 length: 16 amino acids. CDR3 in DNA: TGCAGTGCCGGGGATACGACTAGTTCCCCCTTAGGCGAGCAGTTCTTC. Protein: CSAGDTTSSPLGEQFF.

This clonotype was detected many times. V and J are TRBV7-6 and TRBJ2-1; TRBD1 matches 9 bases. Trimming removed 5 bases from V and 6 bases from J; junction bases left unmatched: 5. Germline V gene data show CDR1 as SGHVS and CDR2 as FNYEAQ. The CDR3 runs 14 residues. CDR3 DNA: TGTGCCAGCAGCCGCCTGACAGGGGGCAATGAGCAGTTCTTC. It codes for CASSRLTGGNEQFF.

Ten or more counts support this clonotype. The chain has TRBV7-8 and TRBJ2-5, with TRBD1 as a possible D gene (5 bases). V was clipped by 5 bases and J by 4 bases, with 17 bases between them. The germline CDR1 and CDR2 sequences are SGHVS and FQNEAQ. CDR3 length: 15 amino acids. The chain's CDR3 is CASSPTRQLRETQYF. CDR3 sequence (DNA): TGTGCCAGCAGCCCTACCAGACAGCTCCGAGAGACCCAGTACTTC.

In this sample, this clonotype is medium-sized. This sequence joins TRBV28 and TRBJ2-7, with TRBD2 matching over 7 bases. The J segment lost 2 bases and the V segment lost 3 bases, leaving 10 bases of the junction unmatched. The V gene's germline CDR1 is MDHEN and CDR2 SYDVKM. This CDR3 is 16 amino acids long. Here the CDR3 reads CASSFHLAVLTYEQYF. CDR3 coding DNA: TGTGCCAGCAGTTTCCACCTAGCGGTACTAACCTACGAGCAGTACTTC.